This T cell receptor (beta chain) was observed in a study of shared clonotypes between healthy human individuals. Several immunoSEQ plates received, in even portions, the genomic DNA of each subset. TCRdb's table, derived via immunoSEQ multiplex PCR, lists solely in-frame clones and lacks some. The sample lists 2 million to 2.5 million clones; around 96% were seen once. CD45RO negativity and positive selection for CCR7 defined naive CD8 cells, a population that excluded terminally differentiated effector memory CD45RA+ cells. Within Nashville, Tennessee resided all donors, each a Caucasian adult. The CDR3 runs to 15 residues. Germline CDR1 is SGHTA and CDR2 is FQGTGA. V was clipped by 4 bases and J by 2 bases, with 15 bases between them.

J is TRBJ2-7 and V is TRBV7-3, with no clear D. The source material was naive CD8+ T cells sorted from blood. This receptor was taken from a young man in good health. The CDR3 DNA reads TGTGCCAGCAGCTCTGGTCTGGGAATGGCCTACGAGCAGTACTTC. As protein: CASSSGLGMAYEQYF. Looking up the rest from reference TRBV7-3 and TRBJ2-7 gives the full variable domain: GAGVSQTPSNKVTEKGKYVELRCDPISGHTALYWYRQSLGQGPEFLIYFQGTGAADDSGLPNDRFFAVRPEGSVSTLKIQRTERGDSAVYLCASSSGLGMAYEQYFGPGTRLTVT.